This T cell receptor beta chain was profiled in a study of T cell repertoires in cytomegalovirus infection. With regard to this clonotype: Its target is not known.

TCRdb reprocessed the reads via MiXCR and lists one record per CDR3 protein. The table records 150,000 to 200,000 distinct CDR3 sequences, 25% to 30% of them present only once. This CDR3 contains 16 residues. V trimming: 4 bases; J trimming: 5 bases; junction bases outside the gene matches: 11. The germline gives CDR1 MGHRA, CDR2 YSYEKL. General observations from the study: People with CMV and the relevant HLA were identified by cumulative public TCR beta family frequency. HLA-C-restricted TCR beta clonotypes specific for CMV led the ex vivo response.

The chain is built from TRBV4-1 and TRBJ2-3, with 8 bases identical to TRBD2. Material for sequencing was PBMCs. The sequence came from a human donor in good health (CMV status not recorded). Some clones in this sample may be carry-over from other donors' samples. CDR3: CASSRSGLAGRDTQYF. CDR3 DNA: TGCGCCAGCAGCCGCTCGGGGCTAGCGGGCCGAGATACGCAGTATTTT.